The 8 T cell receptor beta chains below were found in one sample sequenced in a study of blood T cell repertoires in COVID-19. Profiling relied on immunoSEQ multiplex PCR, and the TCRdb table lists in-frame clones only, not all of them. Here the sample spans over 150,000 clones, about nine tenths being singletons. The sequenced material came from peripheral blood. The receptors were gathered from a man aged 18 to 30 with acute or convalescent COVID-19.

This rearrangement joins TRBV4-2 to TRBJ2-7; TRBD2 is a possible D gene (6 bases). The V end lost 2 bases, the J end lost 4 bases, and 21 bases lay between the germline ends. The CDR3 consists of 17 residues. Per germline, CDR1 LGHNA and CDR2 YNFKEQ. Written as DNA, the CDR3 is TGTGCCAGCAGCCAACAGAGCGGGCAAGGGGCCCAATACGAGCAGTACTTC. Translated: CASSQQSGQGAQYEQYF.

The CDR3 DNA reads TGTGCCAGCTCTACCGAACAGGGAAGCAATCAGCCCCAGCATTTT. Translation: CASSTEQGSNQPQHF. V is TRBV18 and J is TRBJ1-5, with a tentative D call TRBD1 (6 bases). The CDR3 runs to 15 residues. V lost 6 bases and J 1 base, leaving 13 bases between the germline ends. The V gene's germline CDR1 is KGHSH and CDR2 LQKENI.

CDR3 sequence: CASSPTSGSNYEQYF. DNA for the CDR3: TGTGCCAGCTCACCCACTAGCGGGAGTAACTACGAGCAGTACTTC. This sequence joins TRBV18 and TRBJ2-7; 11 bases are shared with TRBD2. Per germline, CDR1 KGHSH and CDR2 LQKENI. This CDR3 contains 15 residues. Germline trimming cut 3 bases from V and 3 bases from J; bases unmatched to any gene: 4.

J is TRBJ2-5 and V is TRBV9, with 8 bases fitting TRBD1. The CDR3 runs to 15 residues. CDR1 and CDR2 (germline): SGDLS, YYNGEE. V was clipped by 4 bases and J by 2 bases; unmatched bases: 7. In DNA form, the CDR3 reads TGTGCCAGCAGCCCCCCCGGACAGGGACAAGAGACCCAGTACTTC. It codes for CASSPPGQGQETQYF.

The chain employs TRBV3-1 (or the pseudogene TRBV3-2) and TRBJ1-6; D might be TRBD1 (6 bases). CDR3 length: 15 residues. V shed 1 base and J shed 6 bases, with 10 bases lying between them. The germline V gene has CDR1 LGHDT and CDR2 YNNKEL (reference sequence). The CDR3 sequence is CASSQASGVNSPLHF. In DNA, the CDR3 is TGTGCCAGCAGCCAAGCTTCAGGGGTTAATTCACCCCTCCACTTT.

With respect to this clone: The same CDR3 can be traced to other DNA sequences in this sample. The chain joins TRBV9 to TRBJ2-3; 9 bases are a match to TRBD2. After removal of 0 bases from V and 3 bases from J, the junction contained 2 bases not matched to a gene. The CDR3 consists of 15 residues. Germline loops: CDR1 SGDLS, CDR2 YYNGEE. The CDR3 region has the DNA TGTGCCAGCAGCGTAGGGCTAGCGGGAACAGATACGCAGTATTTT. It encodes CASSVGLAGTDTQYF.

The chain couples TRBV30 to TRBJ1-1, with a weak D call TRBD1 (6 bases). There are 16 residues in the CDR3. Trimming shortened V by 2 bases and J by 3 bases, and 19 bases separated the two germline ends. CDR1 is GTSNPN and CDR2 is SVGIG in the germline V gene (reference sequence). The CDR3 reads CAWSPRQELVDTEAFF. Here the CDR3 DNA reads TGTGCCTGGAGTCCAAGACAGGAGTTAGTGGACACTGAAGCTTTCTTT.

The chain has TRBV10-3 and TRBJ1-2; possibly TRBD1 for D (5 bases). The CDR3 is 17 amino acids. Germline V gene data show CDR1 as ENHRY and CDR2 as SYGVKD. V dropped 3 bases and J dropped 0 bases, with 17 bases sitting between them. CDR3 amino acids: CAISEGAPFPANYGYTF. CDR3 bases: TGTGCCATCAGTGAAGGGGCGCCATTCCCAGCTAACTATGGCTACACCTTC.